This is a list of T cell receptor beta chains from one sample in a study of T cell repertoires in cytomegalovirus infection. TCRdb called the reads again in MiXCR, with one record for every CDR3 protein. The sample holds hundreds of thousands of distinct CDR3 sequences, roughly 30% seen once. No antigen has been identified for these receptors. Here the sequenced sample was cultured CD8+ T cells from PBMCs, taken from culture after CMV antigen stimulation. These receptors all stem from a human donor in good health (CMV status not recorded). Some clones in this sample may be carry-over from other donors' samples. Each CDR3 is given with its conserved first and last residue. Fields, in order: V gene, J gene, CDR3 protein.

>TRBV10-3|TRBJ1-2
CAISESYNLGDYGYTF
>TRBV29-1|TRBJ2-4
CSVSGGAKNIQYF
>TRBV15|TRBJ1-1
CATSRGAEAFF
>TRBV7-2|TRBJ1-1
CASSPLLHTEAFF
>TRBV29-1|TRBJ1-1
CSVVAGEGNTEAFF
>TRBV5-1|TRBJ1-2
CASSRDPARGYTF
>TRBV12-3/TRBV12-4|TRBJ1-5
CASSLRQGGTQPQHF
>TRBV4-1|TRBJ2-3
CASSQDSRYSTDTQYF
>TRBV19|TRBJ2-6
CASSILVYAGGPSSSGANVLTF
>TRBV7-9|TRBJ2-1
CASSLRGTPDEQFF
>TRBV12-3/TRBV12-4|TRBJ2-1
CASSFEGPAGYEQFF
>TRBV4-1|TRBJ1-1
CASSQKIVGQGFGTEAFF
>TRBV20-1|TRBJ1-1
CSARDRKGYLFEAFF
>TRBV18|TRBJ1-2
CASSPGGRWGYTF
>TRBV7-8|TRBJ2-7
CASSLVGETRPQPSYEQYF
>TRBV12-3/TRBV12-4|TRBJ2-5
CASSLASVQETQYF
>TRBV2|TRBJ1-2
CASRGGRGYTF
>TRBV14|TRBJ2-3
CASSQGGKEGTTDTQYF
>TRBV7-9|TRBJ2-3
CATSTSGTSTDTQYF
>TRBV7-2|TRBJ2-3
CASSISGGSDTQYF
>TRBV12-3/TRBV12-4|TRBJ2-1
CASSLSGPDNEQFF
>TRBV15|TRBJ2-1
CATSRGRQATSYNEQFF
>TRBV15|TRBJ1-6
CVTSRDMAYNSPLHF
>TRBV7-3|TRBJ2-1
CASSLQGQVYKEQFF
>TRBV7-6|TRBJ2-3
CASSSRTSGGTDTQYF
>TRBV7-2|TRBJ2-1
CASSLVNNEQFF
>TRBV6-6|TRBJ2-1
CASSYNEQGYEQFF
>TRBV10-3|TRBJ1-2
CAISESSSDGYTF
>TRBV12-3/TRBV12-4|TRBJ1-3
CASSFRQGWRQGSGNTIYF
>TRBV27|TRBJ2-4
CASSLKGLNIQYF
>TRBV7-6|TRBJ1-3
CASSFGGNTIYF
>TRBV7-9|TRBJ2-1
CASSSRLAGGKNEQFF
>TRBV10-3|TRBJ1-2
CAISAVGATGYGYTF
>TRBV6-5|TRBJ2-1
CASSAARDRGYEQFF
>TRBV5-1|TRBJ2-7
CASSLATGSHEQYF
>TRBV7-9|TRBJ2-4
CASSEITGVAKNIQYF
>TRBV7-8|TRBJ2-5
CASSWLRYQETQYF
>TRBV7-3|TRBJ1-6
CASSLTESNSPLHF
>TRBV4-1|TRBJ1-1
CASSQDMGETEAFF
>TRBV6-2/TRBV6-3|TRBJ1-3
CASSYGPTASGNTIYF
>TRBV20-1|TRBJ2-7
CSGSDSSYEQYF
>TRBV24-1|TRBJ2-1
CATSENHRVNPYNEQFF
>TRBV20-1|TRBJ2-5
CSARAQRYQETQYF
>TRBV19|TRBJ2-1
CASRTDRNNEQFF
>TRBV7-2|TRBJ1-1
CASSSPGTGSPNTEAFF
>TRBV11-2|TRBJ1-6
CASSLVKPSSSYNSPLHF
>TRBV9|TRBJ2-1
CASSVWASYNEQFF
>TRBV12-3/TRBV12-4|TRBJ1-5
CASSFDSLSTYSNQPQHF
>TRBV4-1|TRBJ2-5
CASSQEIAGGPGGFQYF
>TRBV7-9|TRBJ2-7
CAISLGQSYEQYF
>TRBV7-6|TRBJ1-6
CASSLGGGNSPLHF
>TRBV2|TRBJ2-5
CATIAGGKETQYF
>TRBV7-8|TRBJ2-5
CASSLAGRGTQETQYF
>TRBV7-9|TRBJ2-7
CASSHRDQRPYEQYF
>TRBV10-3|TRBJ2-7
CAISDLGQGQYF
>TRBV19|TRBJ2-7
CASSIVPGPYEQYF
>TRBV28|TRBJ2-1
CASSAFRGVYNEQFF